Listed here are 28 T cell receptor beta chains from one sample, sequenced in a study of PD-L1 blockade in urothelial cancer. Measured with immunoSEQ multiplex PCR; TCRdb has only the in-frame clones, and not every one. Among about 23,000 clones listed, 91% were seen once. Stated time point: peripheral blood 6 weeks after treatment start. Sequencing used PBMCs, obtained around atezolizumab (anti-PD-L1) treatment. Every receptor here comes from a woman in her sixties or seventies with urothelial cancer.

The chain couples TRBV18 to TRBJ2-3; TRBD1 is a possible D gene (6 bases). V was shortened by 3 bases and J by 0 bases, with 13 bases between the two germline ends. The germline V gene has CDR1 KGHSH and CDR2 LQKENI. CDR3 length: 16 amino acids. The CDR3 protein is CASSPLGQTSTDTQYF. The CDR3 DNA reads as TGTGCCAGCTCACCGCTAGGACAGACTAGCACAGATACGCAGTATTTT. The full variable domain, rest sourced from reference TRBV18 and TRBJ2-3, is NAGVMQNPRHLVRRRGQEARLRCSPMKGHSHVYWYRQLPEEGLKFMVYLQKENIIDESGMPKERFSAEFPKEGPSILRIQQVVRGDSAAYFCASSPLGQTSTDTQYFGPGTRLTVL.

The chain links TRBV5-1 to TRBJ2-5; perhaps TRBD2 as D (6 bases). Germline CDR1 reads SGHRS; CDR2 reads YFSETQ. The CDR3 loop spans 11 amino acids. V gave up 4 bases and J gave up 5 bases, with 6 bases separating them. This CDR3 reads CASSGGETQYF. CDR3 in DNA: TGCGCCAGCAGCGGAGGGGAGACCCAGTACTTC.

The chain links TRBV18 to TRBJ1-1; no clear D. Germline CDR1 and CDR2: KGHSH and LQKENI. Deletions cut 3 bases from V and 7 bases from J, with 18 bases between. The CDR3 contains 15 residues. Written as DNA, the CDR3 is TGTGCCAGCTCACCTAGTAGGCAGGCCAACCGTGAAGCTTTCTTT. The encoded protein is CASSPSRQANREAFF.

V usage is TRBV6-5 and J usage is TRBJ2-7, with D unclear. V lost 0 bases, J lost 0 bases, and 9 bases lay in between. The germline V gene encodes CDR1 MNHEY and CDR2 SVGAGI. The CDR3 runs 15 residues. For the CDR3, the DNA is TGTGCCAGCAGTTACTCGGCGGTAAGCTCCTACGAGCAGTACTTC. The encoded protein is CASSYSAVSSYEQYF.

This clone was found a few times. The chain uses TRBV10-1 and TRBJ1-1, with D possibly being TRBD1 (6 bases). Trimming removed 2 bases at V and 1 base at J, with 8 bases between. Germline CDR1 reads WNHNN; CDR2 reads SYGVQD (reference sequence). The CDR3 totals 14 residues. The CDR3 coding sequence is TGCGCCAGCAGTGAGCAGGGGCCGAACACTGAAGCTTTCTTT. This sequence encodes CASSEQGPNTEAFF.

V usage is TRBV18 and J usage is TRBJ2-3; possible D gene TRBD2, 5 bases. Germline assignment: CDR1 KGHSH and CDR2 LQKENI. This CDR3 region has 14 residues. V was clipped by 0 bases and J by 4 bases, with 8 bases between them. CDR3 sequence: CASSPPSSADTQYF. CDR3 nucleotide sequence: TGTGCCAGCTCACCACCAAGTAGCGCAGATACGCAGTATTTT.

The rearrangement links TRBV5-1 to TRBJ2-5, with D possibly being TRBD1 (5 bases). This CDR3 region has 13 residues. Germline CDR1 and CDR2: SGHRS and YFSETQ. The germline V and J ends were trimmed by 2 bases and 2 bases, with 7 bases remaining between them. In DNA form, the CDR3 reads TGCGCCAGCAGCTTCAGGGTTCAAGAGACCCAGTACTTC. Translated, it gives CASSFRVQETQYF.

This clone has just one count. The gene calls are TRBV10-1 and TRBJ1-1, with D unclear. Germline V gives CDR1 WNHNN, CDR2 SYGVQD (reference sequence). CDR3 length equals 13 residues. The V end was cut by 2 bases, the J end by 1 base, with 5 bases between. The CDR3 nucleotides are TGCGCCAGCAGTGAGCCCGGGAACACTGAAGCTTTCTTT. This codes for CASSEPGNTEAFF.

This CDR3 is CASSQEKGRGNEQFF. The CDR3 DNA reads as TGCGCCAGCAGCCAAGAAAAGGGGCGCGGCAATGAGCAGTTCTTC. V is TRBV4-3 and J is TRBJ2-1; possibly TRBD1 for D (5 bases). The CDR3 totals 15 residues. The germline gives CDR1 LGHNA, CDR2 YSLEER. Trimming cost V 0 bases and J 6 bases, with 12 bases left between them.

The J gene is TRBJ1-5, the V gene TRBV7-8; 7 bases are a match to TRBD1. With 1 base clipped from V and 4 bases from J, the junction kept 1 base outside the gene matches. This CDR3 region has 14 residues. Germline CDR1 is SGHVS and CDR2 is FQNEAQ. CDR3 nucleotides: TGTGCCAGCAGCTTAGGGACAGGTAATCAGCCCCAGCATTTT. Its protein is CASSLGTGNQPQHF.

J is TRBJ1-5 and V is TRBV18, with D maybe TRBD1 (6 bases). Trimming pared 6 bases from V and 2 bases from J, leaving 17 bases between. The V gene's germline CDR1 is KGHSH and CDR2 LQKENI. The CDR3 has 16 residues. The CDR3 protein is CASSLSGGGGNQPQHF. The CDR3 nucleotides read TGTGCCAGCTCCCTCAGCGGGGGGGGCGGCAATCAGCCCCAGCATTTT. The full variable domain, in which reference TRBV18 and TRBJ1-5 provide the parts outside the CDR3, is NAGVMQNPRHLVRRRGQEARLRCSPMKGHSHVYWYRQLPEEGLKFMVYLQKENIIDESGMPKERFSAEFPKEGPSILRIQQVVRGDSAAYFCASSLSGGGGNQPQHFGDGTRLSIL.

V usage is TRBV6-4 and J usage is TRBJ2-2; D not resolved. The germline V and J ends were trimmed by 9 bases and 5 bases, with 16 bases remaining between them. The CDR3 totals 14 residues. In germline, CDR1 is MRHNA, CDR2 SNTAGT. DNA of the CDR3: TGTGCCAGTAGACCCCTGGGCACAACCGGGGAGCTGTTTTTT. Translating gives CASRPLGTTGELFF.

The gene calls are TRBV19 and TRBJ2-7; TRBD2 aligns across 9 bases. The CDR3 contains 15 residues. Germline-derived CDR1 and CDR2 are LNHDA and SQIVND (reference sequence). V lost 5 bases, J lost 4 bases, and 9 bases stayed unmatched. The CDR3 nucleotides are TGTGCCAGTAGTCCGCAGGGACTAGCTTCATACGAGCAGTACTTC. This codes for CASSPQGLASYEQYF. The entire variable domain, with the rest obtained from reference TRBV19 and TRBJ2-7, is as follows: DGGITQSPKYLFRKEGQNVTLSCEQNLNHDAMYWYRQDPGQGLRLIYYSQIVNDFQKGDIAEGYSVSREKKESFPLTVTSAQKNPTAFYLCASSPQGLASYEQYFGPGTRLTVT.

This rearrangement joins TRBV27 to TRBJ2-7, with 9 bases identical to TRBD1. The CDR3 is made up of 14 amino acids. The germline V gene has CDR1 MNHEY and CDR2 SMNVEV (reference sequence). J gave up 7 bases and V 4 bases, and 8 bases lay outside the gene matches. The CDR3 is CASSSGTGFEEQYF. The CDR3 DNA reads as TGTGCCAGCAGTTCCGGGACAGGGTTCGAGGAGCAGTACTTC.

The rearrangement uses TRBV11-3 and TRBJ2-2, with D tentatively TRBD1 (5 bases). The CDR3 runs to 14 residues. CDR1 and CDR2 (germline): SGHNT, YENEEA. The V end lost 4 bases, the J end lost 1 base, and 7 bases lay between the germline ends. CDR3 sequence: CASSYTGNTGELFF. The CDR3 DNA sequence: TGTGCCAGCAGCTACACAGGGAACACCGGGGAGCTGTTTTTT. The variable domain in full, with the rest retrieved from reference TRBV11-3 and TRBJ2-2, is EAGVVQSPRYKIIEKKQPVAFWCNPISGHNTLYWYLQNLGQGPELLIRYENEEAVDDSQLPKDRFSAERLKGVDSTLKIQPAELGDSAVYLCASSYTGNTGELFFGEGSRLTVL.

The V and J genes are TRBV14 and TRBJ1-1; D is unclear. This CDR3 comprises 12 residues. Looked up from germline, CDR1 is SGHDN and CDR2 is FVKESK. Trimming pared 3 bases from V and 5 bases from J, leaving 7 bases between. CDR3 bases: TGTGCCAGCAGCCACGGCGGAACTGAAGCTTTCTTT. This codes for CASSHGGTEAFF.

This sequence joins TRBV5-6 and TRBJ1-2; TRBD1 aligns across 12 bases. J was trimmed by 1 base and V by 4 bases; bases with no gene match: 8. The CDR3 has 17 amino acids. Germline loops: CDR1 SGHDT, CDR2 YYEEEE. Here the CDR3 reads CASSQGQGALLNYGYTF. The CDR3 nucleotides are TGTGCCAGCAGCCAGGGACAGGGGGCCCTACTTAACTATGGCTACACCTTC. Complete variable domain (other parts from reference TRBV5-6 and TRBJ1-2): DAGVTQSPTHLIKTRGQQVTLRCSPKSGHDTVSWYQQALGQGPQFIFQYYEEEERQRGNFPDRFSGHQFPNYSSELNVNALLLGDSALYLCASSQGQGALLNYGYTFGSGTRLTVV.

This chain uses TRBV2 with TRBJ2-1; the match to TRBD2 covers 7 bases. The trim removed 2 bases at V and 10 bases at J, leaving 11 bases unmatched. The CDR3 is 15 amino acids. Germline CDR1 and CDR2: SNHLY and FYNNEI. The CDR3 nucleotides read TGTGCCAGCAGTGAATTAGGTCTAGCGGTGGTAGAGCAGTTCTTC. Protein sequence: CASSELGLAVVEQFF.

This chain joins TRBV6-5 and TRBJ2-1, with 11 bases lining up with TRBD1. V lost 0 bases to trimming and J lost 7 bases; unmatched junction nucleotides: 5. The CDR3 sequence is 16 residues long. The germline V gene encodes CDR1 MNHEY and CDR2 SVGAGI. DNA of the CDR3: TGTGCCAGCAGTTACTCCGGGACAGGGGGGTTTAATGAGCAGTTCTTC. Translated, it gives CASSYSGTGGFNEQFF.

This clone is classed as medium-sized. The chain couples TRBV4-2 to TRBJ1-4; D perhaps matches TRBD1 (5 bases). V was trimmed by 0 bases and J by 8 bases, leaving 25 bases between them. From germline, CDR1 is LGHNA and CDR2 YNFKEQ. The CDR3 runs 19 residues. The DNA for the CDR3 is TGTGCCAGCAGCCAAGAAGGCCTTTCAGCCAGGGCCAGTTCGGAAAAACTGTTTTTT. It specifies CASSQEGLSARASSEKLFF.

This rearrangement joins TRBV7-8 to TRBJ2-6; 8 nucleotides align to TRBD1. The CDR3 spans 18 residues. The germline gives CDR1 SGHVS, CDR2 FQNEAQ. The V segment lost 5 bases and the J segment 3 bases; nucleotides outside the gene matches: 12. CDR3 region: CASSRGTGSLVGANVLTF. CDR3 DNA: TGTGCCAGCAGCCGAGGGACAGGTAGTCTGGTTGGGGCCAACGTCCTGACTTTC.

V and J are TRBV2 and TRBJ2-2; 7 bases map to TRBD1. V trimming: 2 bases; J trimming: 4 bases; junction bases outside the gene matches: 4. Looked up from germline, CDR1 is SNHLY and CDR2 is FYNNEI. CDR3 length: 15 amino acids. This CDR3 reads CASSELQGSTGELFF. As DNA, the CDR3 is TGTGCCAGCAGTGAACTACAGGGGTCCACCGGGGAGCTGTTTTTT.

This rearrangement joins TRBV19 to TRBJ1-2; tentative D call: TRBD1 (5 bases). With 6 bases removed from V and 0 bases from J, the gap between germline ends came to 8 bases. The CDR3 covers 13 residues. CDR1 LNHDA and CDR2 SQIVND come from the germline V gene (reference sequence). CDR3 region: CASSFRANYGYTF. The CDR3 DNA reads TGTGCCAGTAGCTTCAGGGCTAACTATGGCTACACCTTC.

The J gene is TRBJ1-3, the V gene TRBV19, with TRBD1 matching 7 bases. V was pared by 9 bases and J by 0 bases, with 8 bases of the junction left unmatched. This CDR3 has 15 amino acids. Germline V gene data show CDR1 as LNHDA and CDR2 as SQIVND (reference sequence). Written as DNA, the CDR3 is TGTGCCAGCACCCACAGGGGAGTCTCTGGAAACACCATATATTTT. Encoded protein: CASTHRGVSGNTIYF.

This chain links TRBV7-8 with TRBJ1-2; no clear D gene. Trimming left V 3 bases short and J 8 bases short, with 16 bases between. The CDR3 is made up of 14 amino acids. CDR1 is SGHVS, CDR2 FQNEAQ, per germline. CDR3 nucleotides: TGTGCCAGCAGCTTTATCGGTGAAAGCGGAGGCTACACCTTC. Translating gives CASSFIGESGGYTF.

The chain couples TRBV7-2 to TRBJ2-1, with TRBD1 identical over 7 bases. From germline, CDR1 is SGHTA and CDR2 FQGNSA. The CDR3 contains 14 residues. J lost 6 bases, V lost 5 bases, and 7 bases had no gene match. The CDR3 loop is CASSPTPGGNEQFF. For the CDR3, the DNA is TGTGCCAGCAGCCCAACCCCAGGGGGCAATGAGCAGTTCTTC.

V gene TRBV22-1 combines with J gene TRBJ1-2. TRBV22-1 is described as a pseudogene. The length of the CDR3 is 16 residues. In DNA, the CDR3 is TGTCCTGGGAGAAAAAATGGAAAGCGAGAAAGCTATGGCTACACCTTC. This encodes CPGRKNGKRESYGYTF.

The rearrangement links TRBV2 to TRBJ1-2; tentative D call: TRBD1 (6 bases). Trimming shortened V by 1 base and J by 6 bases, and 9 bases separated the two germline ends. CDR3 length: 13 residues. Germline CDR1 reads SNHLY; CDR2 reads FYNNEI. CDR3 DNA: TGTGCCAGCAGTGAAGGACAGGACCATGGCTACACCTTC. Protein: CASSEGQDHGYTF.